The clone carrying this TCR beta chain turned up a few times. The antigen is unknown. V dropped 5 bases and J dropped 9 bases, with 11 bases sitting between them. This CDR3 spans 12 amino acids. Germline loops: CDR1 SGHTA, CDR2 FQGNSA. These data belong to a study of identical twins. A universal primer site came from template switching; cDNA carried unique molecular identifiers. One entry per CDR3 protein, called by TCRdb with MiXCR from the 5' RACE reads. The table has a few hundred thousand distinct CDR3 sequences, around 18% seen once; the top ten hold roughly 12%. Whole-study findings and limits: The more abundant beta clonotypes in cord blood had fewer insertions, and memory repertoires did not show this. Beta out-of-frame twin sharing showed a weaker excess. Models predicted less out-of-frame TCR alpha sharing in monozygotic twins than was found.

This TCR was sampled from a man in his fifties or sixties in good health. The sample taken for sequencing was naive T cells sorted from blood. V and J are TRBV7-2 and TRBJ2-1; possibly TRBD2 for D (6 bases). This chain's CDR3 is CASSRLVSEQFF. CDR3 nucleotides: TGTGCCAGCAGCCGACTAGTCAGTGAGCAGTTCTTC.